This TCR beta chain was documented in a study of cytomegalovirus exposure and HLA in healthy donors. Comment on this clone: The antigen remains unidentified.

The CDR3 is 14 amino acids. General study findings and limits: DRB1 showed the most TCR associations and HLA-C the fewest in a later analysis, as rates varied by HLA locus. According to the study, 180 or so TCR beta chains were cytomegalovirus-associated.

PCR primers comprised 60 Vbeta and 13 Jbeta primers. Assay used: immunoSEQ multiplex PCR; TCRdb lists only in-frame clones, some missing. This table holds about 210,000 clones, about four fifths found once. The TCR was taken from a man aged 35 to 55 in good health and CMV-seropositive. Sequencing was performed on PBMCs. This chain joins TRBV21-1 and TRBJ2-7; TRBD2 is taken as the D call from the table, unchecked against the DNA. TRBV21-1 is shown as a pseudogene. CDR3 nucleotides: TGTGCCAGCAGCAATCGCGGGAGACGGTACGAGCAGTACTTC. It is translated as CASSNRGRRYEQYF.